The clone carrying this T cell receptor beta chain was counted between two and nine times. Noted time point: pre-sensitization, week 0. Stated treatment: therapeutic diphenylcyclopropenone sensitization with weekly scalp DPC. Germline lookup yields CDR1 MNHEY and CDR2 SVGEGT. The CDR3 totals 12 residues. V was cut by 7 bases and J by 4 bases, with 9 bases left in between. This sample was included in a study of human T cells and chemical hapten exposure. Study information: Donors were sensitized with 2% DPC on the upper inner arm.

TCRdb processed the RACE reads anew with MiXCR; each CDR3 protein has one entry. The sample lists a few hundred thousand distinct CDR3 sequences, about 5% occurring once. This receptor was taken from a woman aged 18-30 years with alopecia areata. Some clones in this sample may be carry-over from other donors' samples. This specimen was whole blood, taken in connection with sensitization to the hapten diphenylcyclopropenone (DPC). The chain uses TRBV6-2 or TRBV6-3 and TRBJ2-3; D ambiguous. DNA for the CDR3: TGTGCCAGCACCCACTCGGCAGATACGCAGTATTTT. As protein: CASTHSADTQYF.